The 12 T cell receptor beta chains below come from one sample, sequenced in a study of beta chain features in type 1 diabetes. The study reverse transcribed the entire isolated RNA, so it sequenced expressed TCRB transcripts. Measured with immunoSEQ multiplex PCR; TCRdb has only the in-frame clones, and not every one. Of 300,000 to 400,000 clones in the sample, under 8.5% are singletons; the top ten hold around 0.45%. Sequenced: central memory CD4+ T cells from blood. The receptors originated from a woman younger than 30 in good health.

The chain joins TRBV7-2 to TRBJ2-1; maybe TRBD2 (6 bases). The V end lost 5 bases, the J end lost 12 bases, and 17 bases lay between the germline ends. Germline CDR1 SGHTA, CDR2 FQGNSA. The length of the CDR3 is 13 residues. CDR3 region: CASSQFEGTVQFF. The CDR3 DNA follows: TGTGCCAGCAGCCAATTCGAAGGGACTGTGCAGTTCTTC. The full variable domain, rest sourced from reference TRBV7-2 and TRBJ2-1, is GAGVSQSPSNKVTEKGKDVELRCDPISGHTALYWYRQSLGQGLEFLIYFQGNSAPDKSGLPSDRFSAERTGGSVSTLTIQRTQQEDSAVYLCASSQFEGTVQFFGPGTRLTVL.

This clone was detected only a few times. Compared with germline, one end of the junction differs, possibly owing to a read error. The CDR3 is CASSRETSGRPTF. The CDR3 DNA follows: TGTGCCAGCAGCCGTGAAACTAGCGGGAGACCGACTTTT. The J gene is TRBJ2-3, the V gene TRBV7-9; 11 bases fit TRBD2. The CDR3 covers 13 residues. CDR1 is SEHNR and CDR2 is FQNEAQ in the germline V gene (reference sequence).

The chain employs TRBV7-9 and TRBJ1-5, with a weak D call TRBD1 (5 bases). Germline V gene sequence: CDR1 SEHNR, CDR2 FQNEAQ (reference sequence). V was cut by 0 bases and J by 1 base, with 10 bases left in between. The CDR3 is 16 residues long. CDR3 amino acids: CASSLAGVMSNQPQHF. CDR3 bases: TGTGCCAGCAGCTTAGCGGGGGTTATGAGCAATCAGCCCCAGCATTTT.

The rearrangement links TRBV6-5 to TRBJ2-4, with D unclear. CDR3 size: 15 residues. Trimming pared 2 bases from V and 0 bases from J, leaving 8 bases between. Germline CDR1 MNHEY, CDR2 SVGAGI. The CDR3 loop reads CASSYAELAKNIQYF. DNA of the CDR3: TGTGCCAGCAGTTACGCAGAGCTAGCCAAAAACATTCAGTACTTC.

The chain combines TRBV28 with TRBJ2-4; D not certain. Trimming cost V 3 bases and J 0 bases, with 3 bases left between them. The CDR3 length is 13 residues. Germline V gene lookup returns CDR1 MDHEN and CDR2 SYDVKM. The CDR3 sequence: CASSFPAKNIQYF. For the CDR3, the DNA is TGTGCCAGCAGTTTTCCAGCCAAAAACATTCAGTACTTC.

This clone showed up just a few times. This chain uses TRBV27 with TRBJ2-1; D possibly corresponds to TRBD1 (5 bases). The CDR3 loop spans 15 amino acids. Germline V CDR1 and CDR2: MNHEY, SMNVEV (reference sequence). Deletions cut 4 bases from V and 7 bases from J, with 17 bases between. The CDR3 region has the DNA TGTGCCAGCAGTTACCTGATCAACCAGGGTAATGAGCAGTTCTTC. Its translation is CASSYLINQGNEQFF.

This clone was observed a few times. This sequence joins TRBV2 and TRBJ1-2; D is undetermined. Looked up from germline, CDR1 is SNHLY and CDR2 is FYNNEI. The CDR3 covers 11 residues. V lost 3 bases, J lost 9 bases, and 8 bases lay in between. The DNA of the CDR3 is TGTGCCAGCAGTGAGGAAAGACGCTACACCTTC. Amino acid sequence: CASSEERRYTF. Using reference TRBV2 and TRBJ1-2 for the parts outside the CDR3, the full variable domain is EPEVTQTPSHQVTQMGQEVILRCVPISNHLYFYWYRQILGQKVEFLVSFYNNEISEKSEIFDDQFSVERPDGSNFTLKIRSTKLEDSAMYFCASSEERRYTFGSGTRLTVV.

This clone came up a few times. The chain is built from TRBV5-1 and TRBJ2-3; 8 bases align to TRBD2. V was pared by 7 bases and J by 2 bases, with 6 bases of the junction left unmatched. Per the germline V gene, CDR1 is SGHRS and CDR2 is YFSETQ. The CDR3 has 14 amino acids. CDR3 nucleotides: TGCGCCAGCGCCACGGGAGGGGACACAGATACGCAGTATTTT. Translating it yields CASATGGDTDTQYF.

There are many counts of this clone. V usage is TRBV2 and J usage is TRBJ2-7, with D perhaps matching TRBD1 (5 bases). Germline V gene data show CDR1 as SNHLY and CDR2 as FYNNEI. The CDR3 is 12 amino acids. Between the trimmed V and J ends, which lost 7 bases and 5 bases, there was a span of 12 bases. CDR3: CASKGRVDEQYF. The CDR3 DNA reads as TGTGCCAGCAAGGGCAGGGTAGACGAGCAGTACTTC. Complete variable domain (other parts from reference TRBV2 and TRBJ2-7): EPEVTQTPSHQVTQMGQEVILRCVPISNHLYFYWYRQILGQKVEFLVSFYNNEISEKSEIFDDQFSVERPDGSNFTLKIRSTKLEDSAMYFCASKGRVDEQYFGPGTRLTVT.

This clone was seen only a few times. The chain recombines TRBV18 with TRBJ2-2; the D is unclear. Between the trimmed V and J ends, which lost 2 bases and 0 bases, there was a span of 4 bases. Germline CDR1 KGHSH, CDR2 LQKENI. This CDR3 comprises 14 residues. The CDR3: CASSPAANTGELFF. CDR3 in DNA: TGTGCCAGCTCACCAGCCGCGAACACCGGGGAGCTGTTTTTT.

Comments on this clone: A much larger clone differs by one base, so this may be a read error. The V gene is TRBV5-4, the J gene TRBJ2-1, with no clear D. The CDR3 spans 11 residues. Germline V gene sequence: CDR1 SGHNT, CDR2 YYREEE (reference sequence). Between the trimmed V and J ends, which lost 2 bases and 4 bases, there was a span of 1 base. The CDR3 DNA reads TGTGCCAGCAGCTTATACAATGAGCAGTTCTTC. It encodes CASSLYNEQFF.

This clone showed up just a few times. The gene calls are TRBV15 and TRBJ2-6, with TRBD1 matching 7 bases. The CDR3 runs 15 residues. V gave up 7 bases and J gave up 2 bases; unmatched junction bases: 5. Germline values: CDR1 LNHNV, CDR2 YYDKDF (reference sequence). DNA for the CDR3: TGTGCCACCAAACAGGGGTTTGCTGGGGCCAACGTCCTGACTTTC. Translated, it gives CATKQGFAGANVLTF.